This T cell receptor beta chain was obtained from a study of liver allograft versus peripheral blood T cells. Study background: Comparisons were made between T cell receptor repertoires found in transplanted livers and those circulating in recipients' peripheral blood.

The table lists this clonotype with many counts. As yet, its antigen is unknown. TCRdb itself ran the reads through MiXCR, one entry per CDR3 protein. The top ten clones hold roughly three fifths of a sample with some 6,100 distinct CDR3 sequences, about a sixth of them seen once. The CDR3 sequence is 18 residues long. CDR1 and CDR2 from the germline V gene are MNHNY and SVGAGI (reference sequence). V was clipped by 2 bases and J by 2 bases, with 19 bases between them. Study outcomes and limitations: Repertoires of T cell receptors in liver allografts reportedly differed from peripheral blood repertoires.

The source of this sequence is a human patient who had a liver transplant. These T cells may partly come from the graft donor. The chain is built from TRBV6-6 and TRBJ1-5; D possibly corresponds to TRBD1 (5 bases). The CDR3 DNA is TGTGCCAGCAGTTACCGAGGACACCGAGGGGTAGGCAATCAGCCCCAGCATTTT. It is translated as CASSYRGHRGVGNQPQHF.